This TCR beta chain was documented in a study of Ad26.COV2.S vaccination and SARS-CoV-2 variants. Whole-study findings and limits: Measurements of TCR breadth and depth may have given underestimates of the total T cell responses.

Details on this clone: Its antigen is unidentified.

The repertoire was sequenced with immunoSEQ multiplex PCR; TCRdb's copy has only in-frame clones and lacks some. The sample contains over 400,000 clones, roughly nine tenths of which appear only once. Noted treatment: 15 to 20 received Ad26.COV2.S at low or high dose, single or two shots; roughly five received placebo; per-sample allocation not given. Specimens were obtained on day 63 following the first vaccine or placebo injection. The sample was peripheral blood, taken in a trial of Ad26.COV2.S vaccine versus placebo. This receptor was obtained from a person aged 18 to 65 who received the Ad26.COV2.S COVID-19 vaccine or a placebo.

The CDR3 is CASRHPRGATTQETQYF. The CDR3 DNA is TGTGCCAGCAGGCATCCGCGGGGGGCCACAACTCAAGAGACCCAGTACTTC. The chain links TRBV7-2 to TRBJ2-5; 8 bases map to TRBD2. Germline CDR1 SGHTA, CDR2 FQGNSA. CDR3 length: 17 amino acids. The ends lost 6 bases at V and 2 bases at J; junction bases unmatched: 14.